Listed here are 17 T cell receptor beta chains from one sample, sequenced in a study of PD-L1 blockade in urothelial cancer. As for time point: pretreatment peripheral blood. Clones were sequenced by immunoSEQ multiplex PCR, and TCRdb holds only the in-frame ones, with some missing. The data contain approximately 79,000 clones, 85% of them singletons. Here the sequenced sample was PBMCs, taken around atezolizumab (anti-PD-L1) treatment. These receptors originate from a man in his forties with urothelial cancer.

This sequence joins TRBV5-1 and TRBJ2-7; TRBD2 matches 8 bases. This CDR3 comprises 16 residues. The germline CDR1 and CDR2 sequences are SGHRS and YFSETQ. Unmatched junction bases numbered 10, after V lost 4 bases and J lost 1 base. The CDR3 coding sequence is TGCGCCAGCAGCCCGGGGGGTAGCGGGAAATCCTACGAGCAGTACTTC. This gives the protein CASSPGGSGKSYEQYF.

V and J are TRBV4-1 and TRBJ2-1, with 7 bases that match TRBD1. With V trimmed by 3 bases and J by 5 bases, 10 bases remained unmatched. The CDR3 sequence is 16 residues long. Germline V CDR1 and CDR2: MGHRA, YSYEKL. CDR3: CASSQTRQGWNNEQFF. The DNA for the CDR3 is TGCGCCAGCAGCCAGACTCGACAGGGATGGAACAATGAGCAGTTCTTC.

Written as DNA, the CDR3 is TGTGCCAGCAGACCGAGGGGCAATCAGCCCCAGCATTTT. The encoded protein is CASRPRGNQPQHF. This chain joins TRBV6-1 and TRBJ1-5; D is ambiguous. This CDR3 region has 13 residues. Looked up from germline, CDR1 is MNHNS and CDR2 is SASEGT. V was trimmed by 6 bases and J by 2 bases, leaving 8 bases between them.

The CDR3 DNA sequence: TGTGCCAGCAGTGAGGCAGGTTGGACAGGGATAGGTGGCTACACCTTC. Amino acid sequence: CASSEAGWTGIGGYTF. The chain recombines TRBV6-1 with TRBJ1-2, with TRBD1 matching over 8 bases. The V and J ends lost 3 bases and 7 bases, in that order; junction bases with no gene match: 13. Germline V gives CDR1 MNHNS, CDR2 SASEGT. CDR3 length: 16 residues.

This CDR3 is CASSLSGLAGWETQYF. The CDR3 nucleotides are TGTGCCAGCAGCTTGTCCGGGCTAGCGGGATGGGAGACCCAGTACTTC. The V call is TRBV7-3, the J call TRBJ2-5; 9 nucleotides agree with TRBD2. Germline CDR1 is SGHTA and CDR2 is FQGTGA. V was clipped by 3 bases and J by 5 bases; unmatched bases: 10. The CDR3 has 16 residues.

The rearrangement joins TRBV11-2 to TRBJ1-2; 8 bases align to TRBD1. The J segment lost 4 bases and the V segment lost 5 bases, leaving 6 bases of the junction unmatched. There are 14 residues in the CDR3. Germline assignment: CDR1 SGHAT and CDR2 FQNNGV. Here the CDR3 reads CASSLQTGVYGYTF. The CDR3 DNA reads TGTGCCAGCAGCCTCCAGACAGGGGTCTATGGCTACACCTTC.

The genes are TRBV2 and TRBJ2-3; the match to TRBD1 covers 10 bases. In germline, CDR1 is SNHLY, CDR2 FYNNEI. With 9 bases clipped from V and 6 bases from J, the junction kept 9 bases outside the gene matches. There are 14 residues in the CDR3. The chain's CDR3 is CARSRTGGADTQYF. In DNA, the CDR3 is TGTGCCAGGTCCAGGACAGGGGGAGCGGATACGCAGTATTTT.

The V and J genes are TRBV7-9 and TRBJ2-1; perhaps TRBD2 as D (6 bases). This CDR3 is 17 amino acids long. Looked up from germline, CDR1 is SEHNR and CDR2 is FQNEAQ (reference sequence). Trimming left V 3 bases short and J 0 bases short, with 15 bases between. DNA for the CDR3: TGTGCCAGCAGCTTTCCGGAGGAGGGGAGCTCCTACAATGAGCAGTTCTTC. Amino acid sequence: CASSFPEEGSSYNEQFF.

The CDR3 DNA is TGCAGCGTGGCAAAGGGGACAGGGAACACTGAAGCTTTCTTT. It translates to CSVAKGTGNTEAFF. This chain uses TRBV29-1 with TRBJ1-1; 8 bases map to TRBD1. The germline V gene encodes CDR1 SQVTM and CDR2 ANQGSEA. J was trimmed by 1 base and V by 6 bases; bases with no gene match: 7. The CDR3 is made up of 14 amino acids.

The chain carries TRBV9 and TRBJ1-4; 8 bases line up with TRBD1. Germline V gene sequence: CDR1 SGDLS, CDR2 YYNGEE. The CDR3 loop spans 14 amino acids. The V and J ends lost 3 bases and 5 bases, in that order; junction bases with no gene match: 3. The CDR3 reads CASSADRENEKLFF. CDR3 DNA: TGTGCCAGCAGCGCGGACAGGGAGAATGAAAAACTGTTTTTT.

V and J are TRBV5-1 and TRBJ2-1, with 13 positions matching TRBD2. The CDR3 runs to 14 residues. The V and J ends lost 7 bases and 10 bases, in that order; junction bases with no gene match: 8. CDR1 SGHRS and CDR2 YFSETQ come from the germline V gene. DNA for the CDR3: TGCGCCAGCGGCGGGACTAGCGGGACCTTGGAGCAGTTCTTC. Translated: CASGGTSGTLEQFF.

This clone came up once. The V call is TRBV5-1, the J call TRBJ2-5; possibly TRBD2 for D (6 bases). This CDR3 region has 14 residues. Trimming took off 3 bases at V and 2 bases at J, with 11 bases between the two ends. Germline lookup yields CDR1 SGHRS and CDR2 YFSETQ. CDR3 amino acids: CASSSGTLQETQYF. The CDR3 coding sequence is TGCGCCAGCAGCTCCGGGACTTTACAAGAGACCCAGTACTTC.

The table lists this clone with a count of one. The CDR3 here is CASSRRTTTGELFF. The CDR3 bases are TGTGCCAGTAGTAGGCGGACTACCACCGGGGAGCTGTTTTTT. The chain recombines TRBV19 with TRBJ2-2; D is perhaps TRBD2 (6 bases). The CDR3 totals 14 residues. Germline V gene data show CDR1 as LNHDA and CDR2 as SQIVND (reference sequence). Trimming took 4 bases from V and 4 from J, leaving 10 bases between them.

The chain joins TRBV2 to TRBJ1-5; 10 positions agree with TRBD1. V trimming: 7 bases; J trimming: 4 bases; junction bases outside the gene matches: 4. Germline CDR1 and CDR2: SNHLY and FYNNEI. The CDR3 covers 14 residues. The DNA for the CDR3 is TGTGCCAGCAATTTGGACAGGGGGAATCAGCCCCAGCATTTT. Translated: CASNLDRGNQPQHF.

V is TRBV6-1 and J is TRBJ2-2; possible D gene TRBD2, 6 bases. The CDR3 length is 13 residues. V lost 4 bases, J lost 5 bases, and 8 bases lay in between. Germline lookup yields CDR1 MNHNS and CDR2 SASEGT. The CDR3 DNA follows: TGTGCCAGCAGTGTCGGGGGAACCGGGGAGCTGTTTTTT. Amino acid sequence: CASSVGGTGELFF.

This chain uses TRBV9 with TRBJ2-1; a weak D match, TRBD2 (6 bases). Germline V gene lookup returns CDR1 SGDLS and CDR2 YYNGEE. This CDR3 is 17 amino acids long. With 3 bases removed from V and 4 bases from J, the gap between germline ends came to 20 bases. Here the CDR3 reads CASSASPRDSQYNEQFF. The CDR3 coding sequence is TGTGCCAGCAGCGCTAGCCCCCGGGACTCTCAATACAATGAGCAGTTCTTC.

The rearrangement joins TRBV19 to TRBJ1-2, with a tentative D call TRBD1 (6 bases). Germline assignment: CDR1 LNHDA and CDR2 SQIVND (reference sequence). The CDR3 extends over 12 amino acids. The V and J ends lost 8 bases and 5 bases respectively, with 12 bases between them. For the CDR3, the DNA is TGTGCCAGTGAAGGGCAGGGGTATGGCTACACCTTC. It yields the protein CASEGQGYGYTF.